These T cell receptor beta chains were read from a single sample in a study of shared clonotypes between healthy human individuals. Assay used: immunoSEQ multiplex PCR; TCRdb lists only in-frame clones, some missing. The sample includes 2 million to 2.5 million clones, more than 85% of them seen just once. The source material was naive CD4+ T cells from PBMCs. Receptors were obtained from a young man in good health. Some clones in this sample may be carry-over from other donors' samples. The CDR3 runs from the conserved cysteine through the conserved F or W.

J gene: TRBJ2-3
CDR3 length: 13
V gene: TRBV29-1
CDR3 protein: CSVIQGVTDTQYF

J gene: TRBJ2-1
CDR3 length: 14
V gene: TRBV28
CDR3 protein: CASSPTGPYNEQFF

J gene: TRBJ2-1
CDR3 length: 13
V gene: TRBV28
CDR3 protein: CASSDPRAYEQFF

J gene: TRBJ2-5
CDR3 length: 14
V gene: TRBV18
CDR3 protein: CASSPRTGRETQYF

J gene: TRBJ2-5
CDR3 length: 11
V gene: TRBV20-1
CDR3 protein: CSASLEETQYF

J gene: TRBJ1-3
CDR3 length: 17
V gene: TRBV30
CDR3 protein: CAWRPTMTGVQRNTIYF

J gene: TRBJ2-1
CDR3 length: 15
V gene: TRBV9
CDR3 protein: CASSARVGYNYEQFF

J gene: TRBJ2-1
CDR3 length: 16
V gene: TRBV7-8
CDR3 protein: CASSYRDASSYNEQFF

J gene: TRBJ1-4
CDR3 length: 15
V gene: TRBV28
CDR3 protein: CASSLGEVANEKLFF

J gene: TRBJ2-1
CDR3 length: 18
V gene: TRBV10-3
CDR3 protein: CAISESPAGGNGRDEQFF

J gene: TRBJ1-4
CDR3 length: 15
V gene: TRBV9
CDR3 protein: CASSPEEVRNEKLFF

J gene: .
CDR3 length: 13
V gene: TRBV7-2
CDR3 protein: CASSIAGGSEQYF

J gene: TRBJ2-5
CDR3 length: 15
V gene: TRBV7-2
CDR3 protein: CASSLGRGFQETQYF

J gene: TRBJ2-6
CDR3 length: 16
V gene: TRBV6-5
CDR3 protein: CASSWGQSSGANVLTF

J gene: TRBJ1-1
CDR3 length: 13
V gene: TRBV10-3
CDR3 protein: CAISESGEGQAFF

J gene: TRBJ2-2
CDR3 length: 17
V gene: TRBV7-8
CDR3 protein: CASSLGMETGHTGELFF